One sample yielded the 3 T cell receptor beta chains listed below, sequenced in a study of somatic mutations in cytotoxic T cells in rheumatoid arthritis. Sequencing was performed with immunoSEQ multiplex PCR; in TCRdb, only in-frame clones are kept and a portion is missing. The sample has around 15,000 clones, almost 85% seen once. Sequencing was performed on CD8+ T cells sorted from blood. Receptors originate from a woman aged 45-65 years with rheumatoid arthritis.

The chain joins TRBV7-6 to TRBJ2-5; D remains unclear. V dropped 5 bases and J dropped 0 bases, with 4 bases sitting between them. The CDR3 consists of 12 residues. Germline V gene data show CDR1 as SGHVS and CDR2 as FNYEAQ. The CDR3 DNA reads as TGTGCCAGCAGCCGCTACCAAGAGACCCAGTACTTC. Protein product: CASSRYQETQYF.

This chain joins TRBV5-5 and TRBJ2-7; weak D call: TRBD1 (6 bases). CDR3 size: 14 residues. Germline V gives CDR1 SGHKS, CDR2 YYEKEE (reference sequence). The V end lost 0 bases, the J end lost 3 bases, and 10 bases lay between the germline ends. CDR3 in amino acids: CASSLVGRGYEQYF. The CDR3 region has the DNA TGTGCCAGCAGCTTGGTTGGCAGGGGCTACGAGCAGTACTTC.

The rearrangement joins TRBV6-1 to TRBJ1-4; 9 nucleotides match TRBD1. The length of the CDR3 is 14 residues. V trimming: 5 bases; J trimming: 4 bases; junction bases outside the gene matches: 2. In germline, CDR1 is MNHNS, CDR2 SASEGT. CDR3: CASSPGQGNEKLFF. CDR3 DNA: TGTGCCAGCAGTCCGGGACAGGGTAATGAAAAACTGTTTTTT.